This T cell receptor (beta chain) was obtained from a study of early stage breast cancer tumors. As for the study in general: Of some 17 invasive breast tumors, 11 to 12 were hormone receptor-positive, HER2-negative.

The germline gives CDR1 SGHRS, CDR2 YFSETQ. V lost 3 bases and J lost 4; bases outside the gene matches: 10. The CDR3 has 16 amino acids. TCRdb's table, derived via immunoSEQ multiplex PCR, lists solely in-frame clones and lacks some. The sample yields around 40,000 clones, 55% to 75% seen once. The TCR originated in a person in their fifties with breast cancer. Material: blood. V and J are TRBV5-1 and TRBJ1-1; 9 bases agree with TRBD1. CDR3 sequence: CASSYSTGGKGTEAFF. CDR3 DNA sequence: TGCGCCAGCAGCTATTCGACAGGGGGTAAGGGCACTGAAGCTTTCTTT.